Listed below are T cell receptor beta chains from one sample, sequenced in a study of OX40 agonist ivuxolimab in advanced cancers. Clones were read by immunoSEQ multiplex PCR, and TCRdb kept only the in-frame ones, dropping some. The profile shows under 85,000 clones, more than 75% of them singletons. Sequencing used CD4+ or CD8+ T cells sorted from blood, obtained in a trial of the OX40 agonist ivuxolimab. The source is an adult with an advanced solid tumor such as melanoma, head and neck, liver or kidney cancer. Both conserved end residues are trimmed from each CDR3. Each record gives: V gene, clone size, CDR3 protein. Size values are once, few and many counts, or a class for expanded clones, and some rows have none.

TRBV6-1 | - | AAAREQF
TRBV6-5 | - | ASGTGENQPQH
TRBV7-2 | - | ASSLVQRGSYGYT
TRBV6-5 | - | ASSRQGTGELF
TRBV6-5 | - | ASRPQGNTEAF
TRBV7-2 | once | ASSTLSGTPRQF
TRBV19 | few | ASSIGPIRGGWGNQPQH
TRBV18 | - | ASSPRDRNLNYGYT
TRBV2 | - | ASRETVTGELF
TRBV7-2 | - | ASSNRQGNQPQH
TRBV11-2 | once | ASSYLQGTGELF
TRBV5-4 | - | ASSRRTGVASYEQY
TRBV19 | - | AVRFSRVPSYEQY
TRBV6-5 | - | ASSSLRRTDTQY
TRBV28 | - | ASSPGTDNQPQH
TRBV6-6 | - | ASSPAQGTYEQY
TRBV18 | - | ASSRRTGSNEKLF
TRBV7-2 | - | ASSLWHQHNTEAF
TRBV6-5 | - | ASSYQRRTEAF
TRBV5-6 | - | ASHGGSDEKLF
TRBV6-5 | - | ASSFHRGNYGYT
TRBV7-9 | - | ASSPRSGGTTYNEQF
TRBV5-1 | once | ASSLVRGRGADTQY
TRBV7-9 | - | ASSLGVDRSETQY
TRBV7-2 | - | ASSSRQGGGTEAF
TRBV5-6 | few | ASSLPDRRNTEAF
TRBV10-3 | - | AIKDGTDSNQPQH
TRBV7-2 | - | ASSPHGGTDTQY
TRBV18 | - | ASSLRDGTTYEQY
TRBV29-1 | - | SVEDRGGETQY
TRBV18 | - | ASSPAGGTTDTQY
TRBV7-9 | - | ASSLGGQGSIQY
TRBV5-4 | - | ASSLGGPDSNQPQH
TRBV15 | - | ATSRDPQGEAF
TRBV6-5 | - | ASSQGQRHKAPLH
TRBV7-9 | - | ASSQGRGKEYEQY
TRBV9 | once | ASSDTWSEQF
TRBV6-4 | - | AIRPGTATTNEKLF
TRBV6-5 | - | ASSYQAGVTDTQY
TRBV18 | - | ASSPRDDEQF
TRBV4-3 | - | ASSQVLSGTGELF
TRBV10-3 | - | AISEGPLSGNTIY
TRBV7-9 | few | ASSVGRARDYGYT